Below are 9 T cell receptor beta chains sequenced from a single sample in a study of blood T cell repertoires in COVID-19. Assay used: immunoSEQ multiplex PCR; TCRdb lists only in-frame clones, some missing. In the table there are around 200,000 clones, about 80% of which are singletons. Sequencing was carried out using peripheral blood. The receptors come from a woman aged 40 to 50 with active or convalescent COVID-19.

V usage is TRBV29-1 and J usage is TRBJ2-2, with 7 bases matching TRBD2. This CDR3 comprises 14 residues. Germline trimming cut 4 bases from V and 4 bases from J; bases unmatched to any gene: 6. Per germline, CDR1 SQVTM and CDR2 ANQGSEA. This CDR3 is CSVGLAVSTGELFF. Here the CDR3 DNA reads TGCAGCGTTGGTCTAGCGGTTTCCACCGGGGAGCTGTTTTTT.

J is TRBJ1-1 and V is TRBV30; 12 nucleotides agree with TRBD1. This CDR3 contains 16 residues. Germline CDR1 GTSNPN, CDR2 SVGIG (reference sequence). V gave up 2 bases and J gave up 2 bases; unmatched junction bases: 6. This CDR3 is CAWSTEGQGANTEAFF. The CDR3, as DNA: TGTGCCTGGAGTACCGAGGGACAGGGGGCAAACACTGAAGCTTTCTTT.

This rearrangement joins TRBV30 to TRBJ2-3; D is perhaps TRBD2 (7 bases). Trimming removed 5 bases at V and 5 bases at J, with 14 bases between. The CDR3 contains 13 residues. Germline CDR1 GTSNPN, CDR2 SVGIG (reference sequence). The DNA of the CDR3 is TGTGCCTGGGGCCGGGGGGCTGGAGATACGCAGTATTTT. Translated, it gives CAWGRGAGDTQYF.

The chain carries TRBV7-6 and TRBJ2-7; D is unresolved. Germline loops: CDR1 SGHVS, CDR2 FNYEAQ. The CDR3 is 15 residues long. The V end lost 1 base, the J end lost 0 bases, and 10 bases lay between the germline ends. CDR3 coding DNA: TGTGCCAGCAGCTTAGAGCCGTTTAGCTCCTACGAGCAGTACTTC. Translating it yields CASSLEPFSSYEQYF.

The chain recombines TRBV4-1 with TRBJ2-7; 12 positions match TRBD2. Trimming took 2 bases from V and 4 from J; bases not matched to a gene: 3. The CDR3 is 15 amino acids. The germline CDR1 and CDR2 sequences are MGHRA and YSYEKL. Here the CDR3 reads CASSQPTSGSYEQYF. CDR3 coding DNA: TGCGCCAGCAGCCAACCGACTAGCGGGAGTTACGAGCAGTACTTC.

This rearrangement joins TRBV2 to TRBJ1-1; D is ambiguous. Germline CDR1 SNHLY, CDR2 FYNNEI. This CDR3 region has 14 residues. Trimming shortened V by 4 bases and J by 0 bases, and 9 bases separated the two germline ends. Written as DNA, the CDR3 is TGTGCCAGCAGTGGGGCCAGTTTGAACACTGAAGCTTTCTTT. Its translation is CASSGASLNTEAFF.

This clone was counted only a few times. V usage is TRBV27 and J usage is TRBJ2-3; 10 positions match TRBD2. Germline V gene data show CDR1 as MNHEY and CDR2 as SMNVEV (reference sequence). The J segment lost 6 bases and the V segment lost 4 bases, leaving 7 bases of the junction unmatched. The length of the CDR3 is 15 residues. In DNA form, the CDR3 reads TGTGCCAGCAGTTCCGTAGCGGGGGGACCTGATACGCAGTATTTT. Encoded protein: CASSSVAGGPDTQYF.

The chain recombines TRBV29-1 with TRBJ2-7; 8 bases are a match to TRBD2. V lost 0 bases to trimming and J lost 0 bases; unmatched junction nucleotides: 13. This CDR3 is built from 18 residues. The germline CDR1 and CDR2 sequences are SQVTM and ANQGSEA. CDR3 DNA sequence: TGCAGCGTTGAAGATTGGGGCGCCGGTGGGACTAGCTCCTACGAGCAGTACTTC. It codes for CSVEDWGAGGTSSYEQYF.

This clone has only a few counts. The chain is built from TRBV29-1 and TRBJ1-2; TRBD1 might be the D (5 bases). Trimming left V 7 bases short and J 3 bases short, with 12 bases between. This CDR3 is built from 12 residues. Germline CDR1 reads SQVTM; CDR2 reads ANQGSEA. The CDR3 bases are TGCAGCGCTAAGTCGGGGGACTATGGCTACACCTTC. Its protein is CSAKSGDYGYTF.